Following are 15 T cell receptor beta chains from one sample sequenced in a study of T cells in Graves' hyperthyroidism and ophthalmopathy. The TCR beta CDR3 regions underwent amplification using RNA transcripts as the source. In the first-round RT-PCR of the TCR CDR3, the HTBI primer set was used. TCRdb analysed the multiplex PCR reads with MiXCR anew, one entry per CDR3 protein. Counted here are approximately 560,000 distinct CDR3 sequences, about a sixth occurring once; the ten biggest clones make up 7.3%. The sequenced material came from blood. The receptors shown here come from a woman aged 25 to 39 with Graves' hyperthyroidism.

The chain uses TRBV30 and TRBJ2-7; no firm D call. The CDR3 loop spans 11 amino acids. Germline values: CDR1 GTSNPN, CDR2 SVGIG (reference sequence). The V and J ends lost 4 bases and 2 bases respectively, with 6 bases between them. CDR3 region: CAWTSTYEQYF. In DNA form, the CDR3 reads TGTGCCTGGACCTCAACCTACGAGCAGTACTTC.

In its sample, this clonotype was seen many times. The chain has TRBV30 and TRBJ1-5; unclear D gene. Germline-derived CDR1 and CDR2 are GTSNPN and SVGIG (reference sequence). Trimming cost V 0 bases and J 4 bases, with 10 bases left between them. The CDR3 has 14 residues. As DNA, the CDR3 is TGTGCCTGGAGTGTATTGAAGGAGAATCAGCCCCAGCATTTT. Amino acids: CAWSVLKENQPQHF.

This clonotype was seen repeatedly, ten times or more. The chain has TRBV6-1 and TRBJ2-1; tentative D call: TRBD2 (5 bases). Germline V CDR1 and CDR2: MNHNS, SASEGT. CDR3 length equals 13 residues. The V gene lost 5 bases and the J gene lost 3 bases, with 8 bases spanning the gap. The CDR3, as DNA: TGTGCCAGCAGTTCCCGGGACTACAATGAGCAGTTCTTC. It encodes CASSSRDYNEQFF.

The sample holds many counts of this clonotype. The rearrangement joins TRBV7-2 to TRBJ2-1; 11 bases fit TRBD2. This CDR3 spans 15 amino acids. Trimming cost V 5 bases and J 9 bases; bases outside gene matches: 9. Germline V gene lookup returns CDR1 SGHTA and CDR2 FQGNSA. CDR3 DNA sequence: TGTGCCAGCAGCAATAGCGGGAGGGCCGGCGGTGAGCAGTTCTTC. Protein: CASSNSGRAGGEQFF.

This clonotype was counted between two and nine times. The chain is built from TRBV20-1 and TRBJ2-1; D ambiguous. CDR3 length: 12 amino acids. Germline CDR1 and CDR2: DFQATT and SNEGSKA (reference sequence). V was cut by 2 bases and J by 7 bases, with 9 bases left in between. This CDR3 reads CSARSLRNEQFF. Here the CDR3 DNA reads TGCAGTGCTAGAAGCCTGCGGAATGAGCAGTTCTTC.

The chain uses TRBV15 and TRBJ1-6; D may be TRBD1 (5 bases). In germline, CDR1 is LNHNV, CDR2 YYDKDF (reference sequence). Trimming removed 4 bases from V and 8 bases from J, with 12 bases in between. The CDR3 is 14 amino acids. The CDR3 sequence is CATSTRRGDSPLHF. DNA of the CDR3: TGTGCCACCAGCACCAGACGAGGGGATTCACCCCTCCACTTT. Filled out from reference TRBV15 and TRBJ1-6, the complete variable domain reads DAMVIQNPRYQVTQFGKPVTLSCSQTLNHNVMYWYQQKSSQAPKLLFHYYDKDFNNEADTPDNFQSRRPNTSFCFLDIRSPGLGDTAMYLCATSTRRGDSPLHFGNGTRLTVT.

V gene TRBV11-2 combines with J gene TRBJ1-2; 7 nucleotides agree with TRBD1. Germline V CDR1 and CDR2: SGHAT, FQNNGV. CDR3 size: 16 residues. The V and J ends lost 0 bases and 0 bases, in that order; junction bases with no gene match: 4. The CDR3 sequence is CASSLDWGQTNYGYTF. As DNA, the CDR3 is TGTGCCAGCAGCTTAGATTGGGGACAGACTAACTATGGCTACACCTTC.

Turning to this clonotype: A much larger clone differs from this one at a single base, so this may be a read error. The chain joins TRBV5-6 to TRBJ1-1; D might be TRBD1 (5 bases). Germline V CDR1 and CDR2: SGHDT, YYEEEE. This CDR3 is built from 14 residues. This chain's CDR3 is CAGSWDPGNTEAFF. The DNA for the CDR3 is TGTGCCGGCAGCTGGGACCCAGGGAACACTGAAGCTTTCTTT.

This clonotype has a handful of counts. The chain has TRBV7-9 and TRBJ2-7; tentatively, D is TRBD1 (5 bases). The V end lost 5 bases, the J end lost 7 bases, and 15 bases lay between the germline ends. The CDR3 extends over 13 amino acids. Germline CDR1 is SEHNR and CDR2 is FQNEAQ (reference sequence). This chain's CDR3 is CASSPRVVGEQYF. CDR3 sequence (DNA): TGTGCCAGCAGCCCCAGGGTCGTGGGGGAGCAGTACTTC.

This clonotype was detected only once. Germline is not matched at one junction end, which may reflect a read error. This chain joins TRBV29-1 and TRBJ2-1; D gene ambiguous. The CDR3 is 14 residues long. CDR1 SQVTM and CDR2 ANQGSEA come from the germline V gene. The DNA of the CDR3 is TGCAGCGTTGCTCCGCGGATCTCCCACAATGAGCAGTTCTTC. This codes for CSVAPRISHNEQFF.

This clonotype was seen only a few times. DNA of the CDR3: TGCGCCAGCAGCACCGACAGGAACTCTGGAAACACCATATATTTT. Protein: CASSTDRNSGNTIYF. This chain links TRBV5-1 with TRBJ1-3; D is possibly TRBD1 (6 bases). V dropped 4 bases and J dropped 0 bases, with 11 bases sitting between them. CDR3 size: 15 residues. Germline lookup yields CDR1 SGHRS and CDR2 YFSETQ.

In its sample, this clonotype was seen many times. This chain joins TRBV7-8 and TRBJ1-1; TRBD1 matches 7 bases. This CDR3 contains 14 residues. Trimming cost V 3 bases and J 3 bases; bases outside gene matches: 4. The V gene's germline CDR1 is SGHVS and CDR2 FQNEAQ. DNA of the CDR3: TGTGCCAGCAGCTTCAGACAGGGCTACACTGAAGCTTTCTTT. It encodes CASSFRQGYTEAFF.

Ten or more counts support this clonotype. The DNA of the CDR3 is TGTGCCATCAGTGGTTCGGGACTAGCGATAGATACGCAGTATTTT. Encoded protein: CAISGSGLAIDTQYF. The chain combines TRBV10-3 with TRBJ2-3; 10 nucleotides agree with TRBD2. V shed 4 bases and J 5 bases; nucleotides not matched to a gene: 6. The V gene's germline CDR1 is ENHRY and CDR2 SYGVKD. The CDR3 length is 15 residues.

In this sample, this clonotype turned up a few times. The chain employs TRBV19 and TRBJ1-2; D is unresolved. The CDR3 extends over 15 amino acids. V lost 4 bases and J lost 0, with 12 bases in between. Germline loops: CDR1 LNHDA, CDR2 SQIVND (reference sequence). The CDR3 sequence: CASSTTGRANYGYTF. CDR3 bases: TGTGCCAGTAGTACAACGGGGAGAGCTAACTATGGCTACACCTTC. The whole variable domain, remainder taken from reference TRBV19 and TRBJ1-2, is DGGITQSPKYLFRKEGQNVTLSCEQNLNHDAMYWYRQDPGQGLRLIYYSQIVNDFQKGDIAEGYSVSREKKESFPLTVTSAQKNPTAFYLCASSTTGRANYGYTFGSGTRLTVV.

V gene TRBV10-3 combines with J gene TRBJ2-7; no reliable D call. Germline CDR1 reads ENHRY; CDR2 reads SYGVKD. Trimming removed 3 bases at V and 2 bases at J, with 5 bases between. The CDR3 is made up of 12 amino acids. CDR3 sequence reads: CAISDRPYEQYF. The CDR3 DNA sequence: TGTGCCATCAGTGACCGACCCTACGAGCAGTACTTC.